This T cell receptor (beta chain) derives from a study of control samples from healthy donors and cancer patients. Assay used: immunoSEQ multiplex PCR; TCRdb lists only in-frame clones, some missing. The sample holds about 160,000 clones, approximately 94% seen once. Deletions cut 5 bases from V and 0 bases from J, with 14 bases between. The CDR3 totals 16 residues. Germline V gene lookup returns CDR1 MNHEY and CDR2 SMNVEV (reference sequence). Specimen: blood. The genes are TRBV27 and TRBJ2-4; D possibly uses TRBD1 or TRBD2 (6 bases each). The origin of this receptor is a woman between 40 and 55 years old in good health. The CDR3 here is CASSPLGGLAKNIQYF. The CDR3 coding sequence is TGTGCCAGCAGTCCCCTAGGGGGACTAGCCAAAAACATTCAGTACTTC.